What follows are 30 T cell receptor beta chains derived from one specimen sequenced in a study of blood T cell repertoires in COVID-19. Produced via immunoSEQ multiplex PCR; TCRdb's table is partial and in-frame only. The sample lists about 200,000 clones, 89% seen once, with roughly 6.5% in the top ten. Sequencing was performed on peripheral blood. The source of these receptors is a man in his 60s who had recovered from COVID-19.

In DNA form, the CDR3 reads TGTGCCAGCAACTTGATGGGACTCAACTACGAGCAGTACTTC. As protein: CASNLMGLNYEQYF. The rearrangement joins TRBV11-2 to TRBJ2-7, with D maybe TRBD2 (6 bases). CDR1 is SGHAT, CDR2 FQNNGV, per germline. V was trimmed by 7 bases and J by 3 bases, leaving 16 bases between them. This CDR3 spans 14 amino acids.

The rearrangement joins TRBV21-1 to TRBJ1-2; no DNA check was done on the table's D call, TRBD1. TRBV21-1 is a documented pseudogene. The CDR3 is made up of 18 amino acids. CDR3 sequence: CASSKAGTGAAYYYGYTF. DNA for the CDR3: TGTGCCAGCAGCAAAGCTGGGACAGGGGCCGCATATTACTATGGCTACACCTTC.

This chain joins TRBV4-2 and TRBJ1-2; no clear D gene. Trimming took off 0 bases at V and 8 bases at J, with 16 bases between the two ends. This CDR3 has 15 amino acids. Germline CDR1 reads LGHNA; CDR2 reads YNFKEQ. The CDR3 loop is CASSQDLNSAGGYTF. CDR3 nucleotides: TGTGCCAGCAGCCAAGATCTAAACAGCGCGGGCGGCTACACCTTC.

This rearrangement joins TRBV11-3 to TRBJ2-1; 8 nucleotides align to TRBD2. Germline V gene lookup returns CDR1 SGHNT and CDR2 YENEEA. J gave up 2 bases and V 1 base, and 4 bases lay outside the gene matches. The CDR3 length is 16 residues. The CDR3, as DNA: TGTGCCAGCAGCTTAGGGGCTAGCGGGCCCTACAATGAGCAGTTCTTC. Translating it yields CASSLGASGPYNEQFF. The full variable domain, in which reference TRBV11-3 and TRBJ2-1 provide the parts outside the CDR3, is EAGVVQSPRYKIIEKKQPVAFWCNPISGHNTLYWYLQNLGQGPELLIRYENEEAVDDSQLPKDRFSAERLKGVDSTLKIQPAELGDSAVYLCASSLGASGPYNEQFFGPGTRLTVL.

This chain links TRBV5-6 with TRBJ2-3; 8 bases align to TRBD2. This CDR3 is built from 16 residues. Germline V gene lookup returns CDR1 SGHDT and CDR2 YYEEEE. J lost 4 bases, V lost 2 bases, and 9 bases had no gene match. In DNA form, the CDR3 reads TGTGCCAGCAGCTTCTTAAGCGGGAGCGGCGCAGATACGCAGTATTTT. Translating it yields CASSFLSGSGADTQYF.

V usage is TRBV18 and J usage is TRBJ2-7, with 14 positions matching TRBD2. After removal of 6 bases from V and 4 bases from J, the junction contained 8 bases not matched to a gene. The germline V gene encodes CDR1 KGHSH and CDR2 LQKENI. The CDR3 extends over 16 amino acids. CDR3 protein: CASSLRGLAGVYEQYF. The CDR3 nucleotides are TGTGCCAGCTCCCTCCGGGGACTAGCGGGAGTGTACGAGCAGTACTTC.

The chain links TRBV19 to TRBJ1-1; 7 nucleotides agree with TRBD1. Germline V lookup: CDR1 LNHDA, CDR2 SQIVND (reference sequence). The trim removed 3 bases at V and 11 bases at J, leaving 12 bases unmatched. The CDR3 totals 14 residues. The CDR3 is CASSIVGRGERAFF. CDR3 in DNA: TGTGCCAGTAGTATTGTTGGCAGGGGGGAACGGGCTTTCTTT. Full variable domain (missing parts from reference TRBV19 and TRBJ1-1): DGGITQSPKYLFRKEGQNVTLSCEQNLNHDAMYWYRQDPGQGLRLIYYSQIVNDFQKGDIAEGYSVSREKKESFPLTVTSAQKNPTAFYLCASSIVGRGERAFFGQGTRLTVV.

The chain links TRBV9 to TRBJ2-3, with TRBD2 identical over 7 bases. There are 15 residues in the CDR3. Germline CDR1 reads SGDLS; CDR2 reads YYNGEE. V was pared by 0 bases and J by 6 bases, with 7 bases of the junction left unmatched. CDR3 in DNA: TGTGCCAGCAGCGTAGTCGGGACTAATATCGATACGCAGTATTTT. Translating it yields CASSVVGTNIDTQYF.

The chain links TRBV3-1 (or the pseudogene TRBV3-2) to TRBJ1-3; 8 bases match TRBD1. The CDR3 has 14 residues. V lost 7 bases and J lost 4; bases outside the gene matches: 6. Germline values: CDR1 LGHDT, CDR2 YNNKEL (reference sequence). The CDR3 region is CASTGGGWGNTIYF. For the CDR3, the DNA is TGTGCCAGCACAGGGGGCGGCTGGGGAAACACCATATATTTT.

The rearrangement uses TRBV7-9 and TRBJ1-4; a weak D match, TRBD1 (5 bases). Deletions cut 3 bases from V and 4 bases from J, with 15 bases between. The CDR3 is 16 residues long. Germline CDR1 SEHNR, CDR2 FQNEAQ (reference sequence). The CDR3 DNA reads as TGTGCCAGCAGCTTCCAAGACAGTGCAATTAATGAAAAACTGTTTTTT. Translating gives CASSFQDSAINEKLFF.

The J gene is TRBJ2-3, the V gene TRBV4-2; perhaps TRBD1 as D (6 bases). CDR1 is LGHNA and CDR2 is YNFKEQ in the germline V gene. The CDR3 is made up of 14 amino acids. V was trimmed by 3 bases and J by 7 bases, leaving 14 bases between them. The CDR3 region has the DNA TGTGCCAGCAGCCAGGGGGCCATAGGGAATACGCAGTATTTT. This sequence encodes CASSQGAIGNTQYF.

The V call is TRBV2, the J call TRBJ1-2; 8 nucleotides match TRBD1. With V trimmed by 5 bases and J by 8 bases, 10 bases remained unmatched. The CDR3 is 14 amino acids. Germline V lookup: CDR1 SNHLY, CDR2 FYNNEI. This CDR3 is CASSPQGAWSGYTF. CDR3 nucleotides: TGTGCCAGCAGTCCTCAGGGGGCATGGTCGGGCTACACCTTC.

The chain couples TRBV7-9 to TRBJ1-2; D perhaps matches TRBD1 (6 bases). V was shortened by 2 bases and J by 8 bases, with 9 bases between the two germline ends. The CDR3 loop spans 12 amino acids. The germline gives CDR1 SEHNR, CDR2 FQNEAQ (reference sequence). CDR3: CASSLTGQGYTF. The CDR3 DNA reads TGTGCCAGCAGCTTAACAGGGCAAGGCTACACCTTC.

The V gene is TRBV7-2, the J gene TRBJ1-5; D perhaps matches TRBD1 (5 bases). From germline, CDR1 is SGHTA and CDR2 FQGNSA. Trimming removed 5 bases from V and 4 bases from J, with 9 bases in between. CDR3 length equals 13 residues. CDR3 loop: CASSGHANQPQHF. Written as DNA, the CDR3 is TGTGCCAGCAGCGGACACGCTAATCAGCCCCAGCATTTT.

The DNA for the CDR3 is TGTGCCAGCAGCCAACGCGGGACAGGGGGAGTCCAGCCCCAGCATTTT. This sequence encodes CASSQRGTGGVQPQHF. The V and J genes are TRBV3-1 (or the pseudogene TRBV3-2) and TRBJ1-5, with 11 bases lining up with TRBD1. The CDR3 is 16 amino acids. V trimming: 2 bases; J trimming: 7 bases; junction bases outside the gene matches: 7. Germline assignment: CDR1 LGHDT and CDR2 YNNKEL (reference sequence).

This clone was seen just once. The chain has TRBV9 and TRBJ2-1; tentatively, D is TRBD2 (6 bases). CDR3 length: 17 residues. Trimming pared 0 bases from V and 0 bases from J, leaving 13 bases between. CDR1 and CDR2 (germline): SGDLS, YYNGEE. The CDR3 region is CASSVAGDGRSYNEQFF. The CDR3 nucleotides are TGTGCCAGCAGCGTAGCGGGAGACGGTCGCTCCTACAATGAGCAGTTCTTC.

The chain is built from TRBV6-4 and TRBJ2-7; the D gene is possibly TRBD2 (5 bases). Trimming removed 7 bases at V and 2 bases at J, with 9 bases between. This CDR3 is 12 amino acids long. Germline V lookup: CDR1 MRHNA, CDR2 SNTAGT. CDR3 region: CASKGVPYEQYF. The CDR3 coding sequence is TGTGCCAGCAAGGGAGTCCCCTACGAGCAGTACTTC.

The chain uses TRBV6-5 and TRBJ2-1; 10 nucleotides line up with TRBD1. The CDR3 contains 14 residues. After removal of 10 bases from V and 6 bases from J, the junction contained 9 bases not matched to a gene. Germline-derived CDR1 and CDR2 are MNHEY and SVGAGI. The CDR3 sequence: CATGRQGAPNEQFF. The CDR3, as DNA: TGTGCCACCGGAAGACAGGGGGCCCCCAATGAGCAGTTCTTC.

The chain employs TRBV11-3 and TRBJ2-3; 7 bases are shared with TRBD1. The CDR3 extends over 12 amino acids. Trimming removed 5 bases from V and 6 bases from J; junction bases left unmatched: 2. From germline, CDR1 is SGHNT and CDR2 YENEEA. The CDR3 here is CASSPDRDTQYF. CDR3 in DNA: TGTGCCAGCAGCCCGGACAGGGATACGCAGTATTTT. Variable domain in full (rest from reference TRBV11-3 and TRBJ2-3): EAGVVQSPRYKIIEKKQPVAFWCNPISGHNTLYWYLQNLGQGPELLIRYENEEAVDDSQLPKDRFSAERLKGVDSTLKIQPAELGDSAVYLCASSPDRDTQYFGPGTRLTVL.

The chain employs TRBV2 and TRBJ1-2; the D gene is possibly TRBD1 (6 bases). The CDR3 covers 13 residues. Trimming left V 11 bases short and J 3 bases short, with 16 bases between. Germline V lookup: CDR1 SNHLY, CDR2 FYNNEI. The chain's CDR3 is CAARGTGYYGYTF. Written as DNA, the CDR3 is TGTGCCGCTCGGGGAACAGGGTACTATGGCTACACCTTC.

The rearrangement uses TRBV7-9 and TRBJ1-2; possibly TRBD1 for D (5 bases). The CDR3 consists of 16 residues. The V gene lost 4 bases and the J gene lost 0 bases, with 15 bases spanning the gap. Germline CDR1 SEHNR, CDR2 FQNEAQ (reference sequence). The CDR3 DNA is TGTGCCAGCAGCTCATTCGACAGCCCCCCTAACTATGGCTACACCTTC. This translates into CASSSFDSPPNYGYTF.

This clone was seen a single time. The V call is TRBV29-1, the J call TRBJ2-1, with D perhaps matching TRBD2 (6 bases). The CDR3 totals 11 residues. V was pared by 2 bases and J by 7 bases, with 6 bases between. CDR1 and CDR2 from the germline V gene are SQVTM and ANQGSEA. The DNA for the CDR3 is TGCAGCGTTGAACGGGAGAATGAGCAGTTCTTC. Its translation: CSVERENEQFF.

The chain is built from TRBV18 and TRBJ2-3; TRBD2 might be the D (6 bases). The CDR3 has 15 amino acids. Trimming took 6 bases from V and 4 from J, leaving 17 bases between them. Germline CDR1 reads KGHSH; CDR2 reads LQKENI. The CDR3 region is CASSERDGGADTQYF. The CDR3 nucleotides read TGTGCCAGCTCGGAAAGGGACGGGGGAGCAGATACGCAGTATTTT.

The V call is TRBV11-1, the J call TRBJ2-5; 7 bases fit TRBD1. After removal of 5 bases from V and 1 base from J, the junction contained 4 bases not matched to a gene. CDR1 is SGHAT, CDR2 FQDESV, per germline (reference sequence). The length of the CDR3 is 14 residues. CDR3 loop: CASSAGQAQETQYF. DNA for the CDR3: TGTGCCAGCAGCGCCGGACAGGCCCAAGAGACCCAGTACTTC. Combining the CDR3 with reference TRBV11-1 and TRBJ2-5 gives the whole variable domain EAEVAQSPRYKITEKSQAVAFWCDPISGHATLYWYRQILGQGPELLVQFQDESVVDDSQLPKDRFSAERLKGVDSTLKIQPAELGDSAMYLCASSAGQAQETQYFGPGTRLLVL.

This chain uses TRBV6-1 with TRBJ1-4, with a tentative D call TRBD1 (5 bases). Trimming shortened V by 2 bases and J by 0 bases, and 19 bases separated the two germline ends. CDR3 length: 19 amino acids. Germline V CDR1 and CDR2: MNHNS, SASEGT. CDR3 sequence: CASSETGPFSQATNEKLFF. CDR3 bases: TGTGCCAGCAGTGAAACAGGACCCTTCAGTCAGGCAACTAATGAAAAACTGTTTTTT.

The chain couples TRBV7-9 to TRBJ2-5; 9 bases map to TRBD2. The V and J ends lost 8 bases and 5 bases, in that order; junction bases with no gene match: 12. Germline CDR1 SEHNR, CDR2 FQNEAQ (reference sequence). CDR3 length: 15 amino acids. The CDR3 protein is CASSRLAALRETQYF. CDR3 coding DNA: TGTGCCAGCTCCCGACTAGCGGCCCTCCGGGAGACCCAGTACTTC. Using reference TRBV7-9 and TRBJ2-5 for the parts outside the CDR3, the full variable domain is DTGVSQNPRHKITKRGQNVTFRCDPISEHNRLYWYRQTLGQGPEFLTYFQNEAQLEKSRLLSDRFSAERPKGSFSTLEIQRTEQGDSAMYLCASSRLAALRETQYFGPGTRLLVL.

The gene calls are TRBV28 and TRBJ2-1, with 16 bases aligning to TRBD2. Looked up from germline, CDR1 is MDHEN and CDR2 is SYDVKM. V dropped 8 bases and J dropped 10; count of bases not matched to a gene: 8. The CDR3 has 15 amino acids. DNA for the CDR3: TGTGCCAGCGCGGAACTGGGACTAGCGGGAGGGGAGCAGTTCTTC. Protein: CASAELGLAGGEQFF. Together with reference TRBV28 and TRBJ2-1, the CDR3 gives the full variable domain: DVKVTQSSRYLVKRTGEKVFLECVQDMDHENMFWYRQDPGLGLRLIYFSYDVKMKEKGDIPEGYSVSREKKERFSLILESASTNQTSMYLCASAELGLAGGEQFFGPGTRLTVL.

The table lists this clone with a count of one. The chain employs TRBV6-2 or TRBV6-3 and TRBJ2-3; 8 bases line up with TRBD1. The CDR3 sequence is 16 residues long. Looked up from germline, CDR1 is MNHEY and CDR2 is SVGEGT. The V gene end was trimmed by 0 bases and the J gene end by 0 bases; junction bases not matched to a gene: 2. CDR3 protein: CASSYSDRESTDTQYF. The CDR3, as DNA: TGTGCCAGCAGTTACTCGGACAGGGAGAGCACAGATACGCAGTATTTT.

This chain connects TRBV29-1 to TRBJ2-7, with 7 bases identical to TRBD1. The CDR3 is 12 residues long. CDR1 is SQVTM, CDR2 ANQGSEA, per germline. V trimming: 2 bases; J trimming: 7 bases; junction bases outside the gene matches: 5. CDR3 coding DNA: TGCAGCGTTGAAAGACAGGGATATGAGCAGTACTTC. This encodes CSVERQGYEQYF.

This chain's CDR3 is CAWSPRYEQYF. Here the CDR3 DNA reads TGTGCCTGGAGTCCCCGCTACGAGCAGTACTTC. The chain has TRBV30 and TRBJ2-7; D call uncertain. The V end was cut by 2 bases, the J end by 3 bases, with 5 bases between. CDR1 and CDR2 from the germline V gene are GTSNPN and SVGIG (reference sequence). The CDR3 consists of 11 residues.